This T cell receptor (beta chain) was documented in a study of T cells in Graves' hyperthyroidism and ophthalmopathy. A NOSPECS grade of at least 4, a Clinical Activity Score of at least 3 and duration under 3 months were recorded in ophthalmopathy patients. The PBMCs studied were ones that came from around 10 ml fresh peripheral blood. V shed 3 bases and J shed 2 bases, with 5 bases lying between them. The CDR3 is 13 residues long. This clonotype was seen ten or more times. The antigen is unknown. Findings of the study overall: In the blood, most expanded thyroid clonotypes above 0.001 appeared as well. Model-based prediction identified ophthalmopathy a median 6.5 months prior to its onset.

Using RNA transcripts as the source, TCR beta CDR3 regions were amplified. The HTBI set primed first-round TCR CDR3 RT-PCR. MiXCR, applied by TCRdb to the multiplex PCR reads, yields one record per CDR3 protein. The sample shows approximately 600,000 distinct CDR3 sequences, 20% to 25% of them seen only once. The TCR originated in a man aged 25-40 years with Graves' ophthalmopathy. The rearrangement links TRBV12-3 or TRBV12-4 to TRBJ1-3; D ambiguous. The sample taken for sequencing was blood. CDR3 sequence reads: CASSFGAGNTIYF. The CDR3 region has the DNA TGTGCCAGCAGTTTTGGGGCTGGAAACACCATATATTTT.